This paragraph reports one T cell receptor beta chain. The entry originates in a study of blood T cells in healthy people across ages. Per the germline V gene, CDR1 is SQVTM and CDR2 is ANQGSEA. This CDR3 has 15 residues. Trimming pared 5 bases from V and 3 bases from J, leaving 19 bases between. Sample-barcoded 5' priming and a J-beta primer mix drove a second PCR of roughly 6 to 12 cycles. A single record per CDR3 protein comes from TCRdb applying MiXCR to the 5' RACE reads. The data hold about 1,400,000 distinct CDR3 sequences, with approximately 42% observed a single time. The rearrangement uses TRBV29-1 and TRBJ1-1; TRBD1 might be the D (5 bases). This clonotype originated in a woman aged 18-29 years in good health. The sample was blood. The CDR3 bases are TGCAGCGTTAGCGGAACTCCGGGACGGCACACTGAAGCTTTCTTT. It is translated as CSVSGTPGRHTEAFF.